The sequence of this TCR beta chain was determined in a study of PD-L1 blockade in urothelial cancer. Looking at the study overall: Blood was subjected to analysis at 3 weeks (second dose) and 6 weeks following treatment start.

The germline V gene encodes CDR1 LNHDA and CDR2 SQIVND (reference sequence). The CDR3 is 16 residues long. After removal of 7 bases from V and 7 bases from J, the junction contained 14 bases not matched to a gene. Whole-study findings and limits: Durable-benefit cases showed more tumor-associated blood clone expansion at 3 weeks.

Here immunoSEQ multiplex PCR was the method, and the copy in TCRdb shows in-frame clones only, minus some. The sample carries approximately 26,000 clones, 70% to 90% recorded once. Points on this clone: Its antigen is still unknown.

The origin of this receptor is a man between 60 and 75 years old with urothelial cancer. Sequences were derived from PBMCs, sampled around atezolizumab (anti-PD-L1) treatment. V usage is TRBV19 and J usage is TRBJ2-1; 9 bases map to TRBD1. CDR3: CASTILFTGGFNEQFF. DNA for the CDR3: TGTGCCAGTACCATCCTTTTCACAGGGGGCTTTAATGAGCAGTTCTTC.